Described below is a single TCR beta chain sequence and its context. This clone was picked up one time. Its target antigen remains unknown. No quality values exist for individual bases; no much larger clone is one base distant. These data belong to a study of blood T cell repertoires in COVID-19 (dated by TCRdb to the early 2020s). Study-wide context: Samples from collaborators originated in the United States, Italy and Spain and spanned both the acute and convalescent phases of COVID-19. Sample metadata almost always included a de-identified subject ID, COVID-19 status, age in years and sex. The prospective study material was composed of cDNA or gDNA derived from T cells, B-cell-depleted T cells, or PBMCs. The samples were drawn from the first 160 participants of the ongoing ImmuneRACE study and from over a thousand subjects provided by 6 global collaborators. The repertoires were made available in a free public database intended to serve as a resource for research on the immune response to SARS-CoV-2. Where available, HLA class I and class II types were taken from metadata supplied by the sample provider and were not determined by assay-based typing. Deeply sampled blood TCRbeta repertoires from subjects exposed to, actively infected with, or recovered from COVID-19 were included in the dataset.

Collaborating institutions collected whole blood in K2EDTA tubes following their own protocols. For TCRbeta analysis, collaborator samples were shipped as frozen whole blood, as isolated PBMCs, or as DNA extracted from either sample type. On the study overall, not on this receptor specifically: How much clinical and demographic metadata was included differed by source and by participant, and the metadata was provided uncurated.

Trimming at the junction amounts to 1 base on V and 7 bases on J, and the germline ends lie 7 bases apart. The cysteine opens and the phenylalanine closes a CDR3 of 12 amino acids. Only the CDR3 region is kept as DNA, spanning 36 bases read in frame from base 1. CDR1 SGHVS and CDR2 FQNEAQ were looked up in the germline V gene. TCRbeta CDR3 regions were amplified from genomic DNA by means of the immunoSEQ Assay, a bias-controlled multiplex PCR. The authors' analysis ran thus. The number of nucleated cells in each sample was estimated by amplification of reference gene primers within the assay. To quantify the absolute abundance of each unique TCRbeta CDR3 rearrangement, sequence reads were collapsed and filtered. For each sample, productive Simpson clonality was calculated as the square root of Simpson's diversity index across productive rearrangements. TCRdb took over this immuneACCESS table, retaining in-frame rearrangements with V and J assigned. Such tables are incomplete; in checked studies, under half of the missing clones stem from an unresolved V gene, and the remainder is unexplained. Clone size and the V and J calls come from that table; the DNA yielded D and trimming. The sample yields over 60,000 clones; roughly nine tenths were counted once. The top ten clonotypes cover 13% of the sample.

The clonotype comes from a woman aged 60-75 years with acute or convalescent COVID-19. This chain joins TRBV7-8 to TRBJ2-5; confidence is insufficient to name the D gene. Sequenced: peripheral blood. The DNA sequence is TGTGCCAGCAGCTTAGATCAGGTGACCCAGTACTTC. The translation is CASSLDQVTQYF.